This T cell receptor (beta chain) was captured in a study of cytomegalovirus exposure and HLA in healthy donors. Study-wide points: Researchers had no immune exposure information except CMV serostatus available. Most of the TCR beta V segments (in an earlier analysis) were productive either about 87% or about 30% of the time.

The PCR contained 60 Vbeta and 13 Jbeta primers. Libraries were prepared by immunoSEQ multiplex PCR; TCRdb keeps only in-frame clonotypes and omits some of them. Of about 190,000 clones listed, about an eighth are singletons. A few counts support this clone. Its antigen is unknown. The CDR3 totals 15 residues. Germline CDR1 MDHEN, CDR2 SYDVKM. Between the trimmed V and J ends, which lost 7 bases and 0 bases, there was a span of 13 bases. The chain carries TRBV28 and TRBJ1-5; the D is unclear. The material sequenced was PBMCs. This clonotype originated in a man aged 45-65 years in good health and CMV-seropositive. The CDR3 coding sequence is TGTGCCAGCATCGAGGGTACCTATAGCAATCAGCCCCAGCATTTT. Encoded protein: CASIEGTYSNQPQHF.